This TCR beta chain comes out of a study of T-cell memory formation after mild COVID-19. Study-wide results and caveats: Pre-infection memory carried some responding clones, suggesting that cross-reactive memory joined.

In the case of this clonotype: Antigen specificity is unknown.

The germline CDR1 and CDR2 sequences are MGHRA and YSYEKL. There are 16 residues in the CDR3. V was shortened by 3 bases and J by 4 bases, with 17 bases between the two germline ends. TCRdb reprocessed the 5' RACE reads with MiXCR, giving one entry per CDR3 protein. The data show 350,000 to 500,000 distinct CDR3 sequences, about a sixth seen once. Sequenced: PBMCs or a T cell subset sorted from them (not recorded which). The rearrangement uses TRBV4-1 and TRBJ2-3; D tentatively reads TRBD1 or TRBD2 (5 bases each). The source is a man younger than 30 who had mild COVID-19 (a few samples of this study predate the infection). Cell type and time point are not known. The CDR3 sequence is CASSQEPGTGSDTQYF. The CDR3 region has the DNA TGCGCCAGCAGCCAGGAACCCGGGACCGGGTCAGATACGCAGTATTTT.